This T cell receptor beta chain was documented in a study of shared clonotypes between healthy human individuals. About this clone: What it recognizes is unknown.

Naive CD8 cells lacked CD45RO, underwent positive selection for CCR7 and left out terminally differentiated effector memory CD45RA+ cells. Overall study results and limits: Naive CD4 clonotype sharing across four donors was 4% to 5%.

Generated by immunoSEQ multiplex PCR, the TCRdb table keeps only in-frame clones and is missing some. There are under 1 million clones in the sample; 80% to 95% occur only once, and around 24% lies in the top ten. Sample: naive CD8+ T cells sorted from blood. The sequence came from a man aged 30-40 years in good health.

For the CDR3, the DNA is TGTGCCAGCAGTGAGTCCCGGGACGTCTCCTACGAGCAGTACTTC. Protein: CASSESRDVSYEQYF. The chain couples TRBV6-1 to TRBJ2-7, with D perhaps assigned TRBD1 or TRBD2 (5 bases each). V was clipped by 3 bases and J by 0 bases, with 12 bases between them. Germline loops: CDR1 MNHNS, CDR2 SASEGT. This CDR3 has 15 residues.